One TCR beta chain is described in this entry. What it binds is not known. Sequence at one end of the junction differs from germline and may be a read error. The data stem from a study of cytomegalovirus exposure and HLA in healthy donors. The CDR3 covers 15 residues. The germline gives CDR1 SEHNR, CDR2 FQNEAQ (reference sequence). The study, taken as a whole, reports: Later analysis demonstrated an association between a missense DCLRE1C variant and TCR beta V- and J-gene trimming. Earlier results showed most TCR beta V segments being productive about 87% or about 30% of the time. Later on, analysis showed that most CMV-associated TCR beta chains appeared to be HLA-restricted. The study dropped some indistinguishable V segments, TRBV6-2 and TRBV6-3 among them.

PCR employed 60 Vbeta and 13 Jbeta primers. The protocol was immunoSEQ multiplex PCR, while the TCRdb copy is restricted to in-frame clones and leaves out a portion. Of hundreds of thousands of clones listed, 65% to 80% are singletons. The source is a man aged 35 to 55 in good health and CMV-seronegative. The chain carries TRBV7-9 and TRBJ2-5, with D possibly being TRBD1 or TRBD2 (5 bases each). Material: PBMCs. The CDR3 here is CSSSLAQAGKETQYF. DNA for the CDR3: TGTTCCAGCAGCTTAGCGCAGGCAGGGAAAGAGACCCAGTACTTC. The full variable domain, in which reference TRBV7-9 and TRBJ2-5 provide the parts outside the CDR3, is DTGVSQNPRHKITKRGQNVTFRCDPISEHNRLYWYRQTLGQGPEFLTYFQNEAQLEKSRLLSDRFSAERPKGSFSTLEIQRTEQGDSAMYLCSSSLAQAGKETQYFGPGTRLLVL.